This T cell receptor (beta chain) stems from a study of blood T cell repertoires in COVID-19. At the level of the study: PBMCs, B-cell-depleted T cells, or T cells were the source of the cDNA or gDNA that made up the material.

The V and J ends lost 2 bases and 4 bases, in that order; junction bases with no gene match: 2. Germline lookup yields CDR1 SNHLY and CDR2 FYNNEI. The CDR3 has 15 amino acids. Using immunoSEQ multiplex PCR, the repertoire was profiled, and TCRdb retains in-frame clones only, with some absent. The repertoire has 100,000 to 130,000 clones, approximately 88% of them found once; the top ten carry around 4.4%. The rearrangement joins TRBV2 to TRBJ2-2; 9 positions match TRBD1. Material: peripheral blood. This receptor was taken from a human donor in a cohort sampled during active COVID-19. CDR3 DNA sequence: TGTGCCAGCAGTGAACGGGGACAGGGCACCGGGGAGCTGTTTTTT. Amino acids: CASSERGQGTGELFF.